A selection of T cell receptor beta chains follows, all from one sample in a study of CXCR3-negative and CXCR3-positive naive CD8 T cells. One entry per CDR3 protein, without DNA, is what TCRdb gives after re-calling the 5' RACE reads. This sample contains about 40,000 distinct CDR3 sequences. Sequenced sample: memory CD8+ T cells from blood. The receptors were sampled from a human donor in good health. Some clones in this sample may be carry-over from other donors' samples. Each CDR3 is given with its conserved first and last residue.

V gene: TRBV29-1
J gene: TRBJ2-7
CDR3 protein: CSANGGRNHEQYF

V gene: TRBV10-1
J gene: TRBJ2-1
CDR3 protein: CASSEGGQGYYNEQFF

V gene: TRBV4-1
J gene: TRBJ2-2
CDR3 protein: CASNQTDRGRNTGELFF

V gene: TRBV28
J gene: TRBJ1-5
CDR3 protein: CASSFLANSNQPQHF

V gene: TRBV6-2/TRBV6-3
J gene: TRBJ2-1
CDR3 protein: CATQTSGGAPDEQFF

V gene: TRBV28
J gene: TRBJ1-2
CDR3 protein: CASSFFGTLANYGYTF

V gene: TRBV5-1
J gene: TRBJ2-1
CDR3 protein: CASSWTGGREQFF

V gene: TRBV7-3
J gene: TRBJ2-2
CDR3 protein: CASSHPSGGAGELFF

V gene: TRBV11-2
J gene: TRBJ2-5
CDR3 protein: CASSQGPTGPQETQYF

V gene: TRBV7-3
J gene: TRBJ2-1
CDR3 protein: CASSSLAGGRRLNEQFF

V gene: TRBV5-5
J gene: TRBJ1-5
CDR3 protein: CASSHGQGGTQPQHF

V gene: TRBV7-6
J gene: TRBJ2-5
CDR3 protein: CASSLVRSTSWTQYF

V gene: TRBV6-2/TRBV6-3
J gene: TRBJ2-2
CDR3 protein: CASSHRGTDTGELFF

V gene: TRBV12-3/TRBV12-4
J gene: TRBJ1-5
CDR3 protein: CASSFGSNQPQHF

V gene: TRBV29-1
J gene: TRBJ1-2
CDR3 protein: CSVEVASNYGYTF